These 26 T cell receptor beta chains share one sample of origin, sequenced in a study of cytomegalovirus exposure and HLA in healthy donors. Both 60 Vbeta primers and 13 Jbeta primers went into the PCR. Assay used: immunoSEQ multiplex PCR; TCRdb lists only in-frame clones, some missing. The table lists approximately 170,000 clones, under 85% of them singletons. The sequencing input was PBMCs. Every receptor here comes from a female donor in good health and CMV-seronegative.

This chain uses TRBV4-3 with TRBJ1-2; weak D call: TRBD1 (6 bases). Germline V gene sequence: CDR1 LGHNA, CDR2 YSLEER. Trimming took off 1 base at V and 1 base at J, with 13 bases between the two ends. The CDR3 runs to 16 residues. In nucleotides, the CDR3 is TGCGCCAGCAGCCAAGGGTCGGGGGGGCTTAACTATGGCTACACCTTC. It encodes CASSQGSGGLNYGYTF.

The V gene is TRBV28, the J gene TRBJ2-6, with D unresolved. Trimming took off 1 base at V and 0 bases at J, with 7 bases between the two ends. The germline V gene encodes CDR1 MDHEN and CDR2 SYDVKM. The CDR3 covers 16 residues. The CDR3 nucleotides read TGTGCCAGCAGTTTATCCGTCCCCTCTGGGGCCAACGTCCTGACTTTC. It specifies CASSLSVPSGANVLTF.

This rearrangement joins TRBV4-3 to TRBJ1-1; D might be TRBD1 (6 bases). The V and J ends lost 3 bases and 4 bases respectively, with 12 bases between them. Looked up from germline, CDR1 is LGHNA and CDR2 is YSLEER. This CDR3 is 14 amino acids long. The DNA of the CDR3 is TGCGCCAGCAGCCAGACCGACAGGTCCACTGAAGCTTTCTTT. Translated, it gives CASSQTDRSTEAFF.

A remark on this clone: At one end the junction does not follow the germline gene, possibly because of a read error. The same CDR3 arises from other DNA sequences in this sample as well. The genes are TRBV2 and TRBJ1-2; TRBD1 agrees at 8 bases. CDR3 length equals 13 residues. Germline CDR1 reads SNHLY; CDR2 reads FYNNEI. DNA for the CDR3: TGTGCCAGCAGCCCCGACAGGGGTTATGGGTACACCTTC. This codes for CASSPDRGYGYTF.

The chain recombines TRBV25-1 with TRBJ1-5, with TRBD1 as a possible D gene (5 bases). The germline V and J ends were trimmed by 5 bases and 0 bases, with 8 bases remaining between them. The CDR3 loop spans 14 amino acids. Germline V gives CDR1 MGHDK, CDR2 SYGVNS. The CDR3 protein is CASSTTGSNQPQHF. CDR3 in DNA: TGTGCCAGCAGTACCACAGGTAGCAATCAGCCCCAGCATTTT.

This chain links TRBV18 with TRBJ2-7; 8 bases agree with TRBD1. This CDR3 is 14 amino acids long. From germline, CDR1 is KGHSH and CDR2 LQKENI. V trimming: 6 bases; J trimming: 1 base; junction bases outside the gene matches: 5. The CDR3 DNA reads as TGTGCCAGCTCCTCCGGGACAGGTTCCTACGAGCAGTACTTC. Its protein product is CASSSGTGSYEQYF.

The rearrangement links TRBV6-5 to TRBJ1-2; no clear D. The CDR3 length is 15 residues. Trimming stripped 2 bases from V and 7 bases from J, with 17 bases between. Germline CDR1 reads MNHEY; CDR2 reads SVGAGI. DNA for the CDR3: TGTGCCAGCAGTTACGTCCCGGGGTTCTATGGTGGCTACACCTTC. Translating gives CASSYVPGFYGGYTF.

The gene calls are TRBV11-2 and TRBJ2-7; 9 nucleotides agree with TRBD1. V trimming: 5 bases; J trimming: 3 bases; junction bases outside the gene matches: 5. The CDR3 length is 14 residues. CDR1 is SGHAT, CDR2 FQNNGV, per germline. CDR3: CASSQPTGGYEQYF. The CDR3 DNA follows: TGTGCCAGCAGCCAGCCGACAGGGGGCTACGAGCAGTACTTC.

The rearrangement links TRBV7-9 to TRBJ1-4, with no clear D. Germline V gene data show CDR1 as SEHNR and CDR2 as FQNEAQ (reference sequence). The length of the CDR3 is 11 residues. The V end was cut by 2 bases, the J end by 7 bases, with 2 bases between. The CDR3 DNA sequence: TGTGCCAGCAGCTTACGTGAAAAACTGTTTTTT. It yields the protein CASSLREKLFF.

CDR3 amino acids: CSVDSGRGTDTQYF. Here the CDR3 DNA reads TGCAGCGTAGATAGCGGGAGAGGCACAGATACGCAGTATTTT. This chain joins TRBV29-1 and TRBJ2-3; 9 nucleotides agree with TRBD2. Germline values: CDR1 SQVTM, CDR2 ANQGSEA. The CDR3 consists of 14 residues. The ends lost 6 bases at V and 1 base at J; junction bases unmatched: 5.

The chain carries TRBV28 and TRBJ2-3; 16 bases line up with TRBD2. This CDR3 comprises 20 residues. With 1 base clipped from V and 4 bases from J, the junction kept 11 bases outside the gene matches. Germline V gene data show CDR1 as MDHEN and CDR2 as SYDVKM. CDR3 amino acids: CASSLLGWGLAGGNADTQYF. The CDR3 DNA reads as TGTGCCAGCAGTTTATTGGGGTGGGGACTAGCGGGAGGGAATGCAGATACGCAGTATTTT.

Regarding this clone: One junction end disagrees with the germline gene, perhaps due to a read error. The chain links TRBV27 to TRBJ2-7; 8 nucleotides match TRBD1. CDR1 is MNHEY and CDR2 is SMNVEV in the germline V gene (reference sequence). The CDR3 covers 14 residues. The DNA for the CDR3 is TGTGCCAGCAGTTTAGCAGGGGGCTCCTCCGAGCAGTACTTC. Residues: CASSLAGGSSEQYF.

The rearrangement links TRBV27 to TRBJ2-6; D possibly corresponds to TRBD1 (6 bases). Germline V CDR1 and CDR2: MNHEY, SMNVEV (reference sequence). This CDR3 has 17 residues. V lost 6 bases and J lost 0, with 15 bases in between. The CDR3: CASRNSTGPSGANVLTF. Here the CDR3 DNA reads TGTGCCAGCAGGAACTCGACAGGCCCCTCTGGGGCCAACGTCCTGACTTTC.

This rearrangement joins TRBV7-2 to TRBJ1-3, with D unresolved. V lost 0 bases and J lost 2, with 5 bases in between. The CDR3 has 14 amino acids. Per the germline V gene, CDR1 is SGHTA and CDR2 is FQGNSA. The CDR3 DNA reads TGTGCCAGCAGCTTAGCCAGGCCTGGAAACACCATATATTTT. Its protein product is CASSLARPGNTIYF.

This chain links TRBV7-7 with TRBJ2-2; the D is unclear. The ends were cut back, 4 bases at V and 0 bases at J, with 6 bases in the middle. The CDR3 is 14 residues long. Germline V gene sequence: CDR1 SSHAT, CDR2 FNYEAQ (reference sequence). CDR3 loop: CASSYRANTGELFF. The CDR3 nucleotides are TGTGCCAGCAGCTACCGCGCGAACACCGGGGAGCTGTTTTTT. Drawing the rest from reference TRBV7-7 and TRBJ2-2, the complete variable domain is GAGVSQSPRYKVTKRGQDVTLRCDPISSHATLYWYQQALGQGPEFLTYFNYEAQPDKSGLPSDRFSAERPEGSISTLTIQRTEQRDSAMYRCASSYRANTGELFFGEGSRLTVL.

V gene TRBV5-6 combines with J gene TRBJ2-1; 9 bases line up with TRBD1. The CDR3 extends over 18 amino acids. The junction had 14 bases not matched to a gene; V was cut back by 2 bases and J by 5 bases. Germline lookup yields CDR1 SGHDT and CDR2 YYEEEE. The CDR3 region has the DNA TGTGCCAGCAGCTTTATCCAACTCGGACAGGGGACGAACAATGAGCAGTTCTTC. It is translated as CASSFIQLGQGTNNEQFF.

The chain has TRBV6-6 and TRBJ2-7, with TRBD1 matching 9 bases. CDR3 length equals 14 residues. CDR1 MNHNY and CDR2 SVGAGI come from the germline V gene (reference sequence). Losses at the gene ends were 4 bases for V and 6 bases for J; bases not matched to a gene: 7. The CDR3 loop reads CASSFDPTGGEQYF. The DNA of the CDR3 is TGTGCCAGCAGTTTTGATCCGACAGGGGGCGAGCAGTACTTC.

The V call is TRBV30, the J call TRBJ1-1; the D gene is possibly TRBD1 (5 bases). The CDR3 totals 14 residues. Germline CDR1 reads GTSNPN; CDR2 reads SVGIG (reference sequence). The ends were cut back, 5 bases at V and 4 bases at J, with 17 bases in the middle. The CDR3 DNA follows: TGTGCCTGGGGAGTTGGGGGGGGAGGCACTGAAGCTTTCTTT. Encoded protein: CAWGVGGGGTEAFF.

V and J are TRBV7-9 and TRBJ1-2; 11 bases align to TRBD1. Germline loops: CDR1 SEHNR, CDR2 FQNEAQ (reference sequence). This CDR3 contains 12 residues. DNA of the CDR3: TGTTCCATCGGACAGGGGGCAGGGGGCTACACCTTC. Translating gives CSIGQGAGGYTF.

This chain links TRBV7-5 with TRBJ2-5; no check of the table's D call, TRBD2, against the DNA was made. TRBV7-5 has pseudogene status. The CDR3 runs 19 residues. CDR3 amino acids: CARSPSRPTSGYEQETQYF. The CDR3 DNA is TGTGCCAGAAGCCCAAGCCGCCCAACTAGCGGGTACGAACAAGAGACCCAGTACTTC.

This clone was counted between two and nine times. The V gene is TRBV7-9, the J gene TRBJ1-1; 9 bases agree with TRBD1. The CDR3 extends over 18 amino acids. Trimming cost V 5 bases and J 4 bases; bases outside gene matches: 17. Germline assignment: CDR1 SEHNR and CDR2 FQNEAQ (reference sequence). CDR3 sequence (DNA): TGTGCCAGCAGCCGCTCGAAGAACAGGGGGCAAGGTGTCACTGAAGCTTTCTTT. It translates to CASSRSKNRGQGVTEAFF.

V usage is TRBV7-8 and J usage is TRBJ1-2; 7 bases align to TRBD1. The CDR3 runs to 13 residues. Trimming removed 2 bases from V and 4 bases from J; junction bases left unmatched: 1. The V gene's germline CDR1 is SGHVS and CDR2 FQNEAQ. DNA of the CDR3: TGTGCCAGCAGCTTACGGACAGGCTATGGCTACACCTTC. It is translated as CASSLRTGYGYTF.

This clone showed up just a few times. V gene TRBV4-1 combines with J gene TRBJ2-5, with 9 bases that match TRBD1. This CDR3 is built from 17 residues. The V segment lost 1 base and the J segment 0 bases; nucleotides outside the gene matches: 6. CDR1 is MGHRA, CDR2 YSYEKL, per germline. The CDR3 loop is CASSQAPGQGYQETQYF. The CDR3 DNA is TGCGCCAGCAGCCAAGCCCCCGGACAGGGGTACCAAGAGACCCAGTACTTC.

Note on this clone: Germline and junction disagree at one end, which may indicate a read error. This chain joins TRBV18 and TRBJ1-1, with TRBD1 as a possible D gene (5 bases). This CDR3 contains 18 residues. CDR1 and CDR2 from the germline V gene are KGHSH and LQKENI. In nucleotides, the CDR3 is TGTGCCAGCTCACCACCAGGTCCCCGGACGGGGGGGAATTTTGAAGTTTTCTTT. It encodes CASSPPGPRTGGNFEVFF.

Concerning this clone itself: A read error may account for a junction end that differs from germline. This sample also contains other DNA sequences that code for the same CDR3. The chain couples TRBV28 to TRBJ2-7; possible D gene TRBD1, 5 bases. The CDR3 runs 14 residues. Germline V gene data show CDR1 as MDHEN and CDR2 as SYDVKM. This chain's CDR3 is CASSFGSAGREQYF. For the CDR3, the DNA is TGTGCCAGTAGTTTCGGGTCCGCAGGGCGCGAGCAGTACTTC.

A single count supports this clone. The V gene is TRBV27, the J gene TRBJ1-5; a possible D gene is TRBD1 (5 bases). The V and J ends lost 4 bases and 8 bases respectively, with 24 bases between them. From germline, CDR1 is MNHEY and CDR2 SMNVEV (reference sequence). The CDR3 sequence is 17 residues long. CDR3 in amino acids: CASSSGYPAGTQKPQHF. In DNA, the CDR3 is TGTGCCAGCAGTTCAGGGTACCCTGCAGGGACTCAAAAGCCCCAGCATTTT.